The next 14 T cell receptor beta chains were all read from a single sample in a study of shared clonotypes between healthy human individuals. The repertoire was sequenced with immunoSEQ multiplex PCR; TCRdb's copy has only in-frame clones and lacks some. The sample yields over a million clones, 70% to 80% seen once. Sequencing was done on a sample of memory CD4+ T cells sorted from blood. Subset: CD45RA-negative fraction. Every receptor here comes from a young man in good health.

The gene calls are TRBV10-3 and TRBJ1-2, with 9 bases identical to TRBD1. The CDR3 consists of 13 residues. V shed 7 bases and J 7 bases; nucleotides not matched to a gene: 7. The V gene's germline CDR1 is ENHRY and CDR2 SYGVKD. In DNA form, the CDR3 reads TGTGCCATCACACCGGGACAGGGATCTGGCTACACCTTC. Translation: CAITPGQGSGYTF.

The rearrangement links TRBV18 to TRBJ2-3; no firm D call. Trimming removed 2 bases at V and 2 bases at J, with 11 bases between. CDR1 and CDR2 from the germline V gene are KGHSH and LQKENI. The length of the CDR3 is 15 residues. The CDR3 sequence: CASSPFNLATDTQYF. CDR3 sequence (DNA): TGTGCCAGCTCACCATTCAATCTCGCCACAGATACGCAGTATTTT.

The chain couples TRBV5-1 to TRBJ1-4; 9 bases fit TRBD1. The length of the CDR3 is 14 residues. The germline gives CDR1 SGHRS, CDR2 YFSETQ. Trimming removed 6 bases from V and 7 bases from J; junction bases left unmatched: 7. CDR3 amino acids: CASKTGGQGEKLFF. CDR3 nucleotide sequence: TGCGCCAGCAAGACAGGGGGACAGGGTGAAAAACTGTTTTTT. The entire variable domain, with the rest obtained from reference TRBV5-1 and TRBJ1-4, is as follows: KAGVTQTPRYLIKTRGQQVTLSCSPISGHRSVSWYQQTPGQGLQFLFEYFSETQRNKGNFPGRFSGRQFSNSRSEMNVSTLELGDSALYLCASKTGGQGEKLFFGSGTQLSVL.

The sample holds many counts of this clone. The chain uses TRBV19 and TRBJ1-1; 8 bases align to TRBD1. V lost 4 bases and J lost 5; bases outside the gene matches: 12. CDR1 and CDR2 from the germline V gene are LNHDA and SQIVND (reference sequence). This CDR3 spans 16 amino acids. The CDR3 protein is CASSNVDRVGGTEAFF. CDR3 nucleotides: TGTGCCAGTAGTAACGTGGACAGGGTAGGGGGTACTGAAGCTTTCTTT.

The chain links TRBV2 to TRBJ2-3; maybe TRBD1 (6 bases). Germline V gene data show CDR1 as SNHLY and CDR2 as FYNNEI. The CDR3 runs 14 residues. V lost 5 bases, J lost 4 bases, and 13 bases lay in between. CDR3 sequence: CASSRNRVPDTQYF. The CDR3 DNA reads as TGTGCCAGCAGTCGGAACAGGGTACCAGATACGCAGTATTTT.

In its sample, this clone was seen once. This rearrangement joins TRBV5-1 to TRBJ2-7, with TRBD1 identical over 9 bases. This CDR3 is built from 15 residues. The J segment lost 5 bases and the V segment lost 4 bases, leaving 10 bases of the junction unmatched. CDR1 and CDR2 from the germline V gene are SGHRS and YFSETQ. This CDR3 is CASSPGRQGVHEQYF. The CDR3 DNA reads as TGCGCCAGCAGCCCCGGTCGACAGGGGGTTCACGAGCAGTACTTC.

The J gene is TRBJ2-7, the V gene TRBV6-5; D possibly matches TRBD1 or TRBD2 (5 bases each). CDR3 length: 14 residues. Trimming took off 6 bases at V and 6 bases at J, with 18 bases between the two ends. Germline CDR1 and CDR2: MNHEY and SVGAGI. In nucleotides, the CDR3 is TGTGCCAGCAGGGGAGCGGCAGGGCCGCTCGAGCAGTACTTC. It codes for CASRGAAGPLEQYF.

J is TRBJ2-5 and V is TRBV7-2; no clear D. V lost 5 bases, J lost 5 bases, and 9 bases lay in between. Germline V gene data show CDR1 as SGHTA and CDR2 as FQGNSA. The CDR3 has 12 amino acids. CDR3 sequence (DNA): TGTGCCAGCAGCGTCCAGTGGGAGACCCAGTACTTC. It is translated as CASSVQWETQYF. The complete variable domain, with remaining parts taken from reference TRBV7-2 and TRBJ2-5, reads GAGVSQSPSNKVTEKGKDVELRCDPISGHTALYWYRQSLGQGLEFLIYFQGNSAPDKSGLPSDRFSAERTGGSVSTLTIQRTQQEDSAVYLCASSVQWETQYFGPGTRLLVL.

The chain uses TRBV29-1 and TRBJ2-1; 7 bases line up with TRBD2. The V gene's germline CDR1 is SQVTM and CDR2 ANQGSEA. V dropped 4 bases and J dropped 3; count of bases not matched to a gene: 3. The CDR3 has 13 amino acids. The CDR3, as DNA: TGCAGCGTTGGCGGGGGAATCTACAATGAGCAGTTCTTC. Its protein is CSVGGGIYNEQFF.

This clone is a singleton in its sample. This rearrangement joins TRBV7-8 to TRBJ1-5, with D unresolved. Germline CDR1 reads SGHVS; CDR2 reads FQNEAQ. The CDR3 is 20 residues long. Trimming stripped 2 bases from V and 0 bases from J, with 23 bases between. As DNA, the CDR3 is TGTGCCAGCAGCTTAACCCGGGAAGGGCGGGCAACCTATAGCAATCAGCCCCAGCATTTT. As protein: CASSLTREGRATYSNQPQHF.

This clone was seen a few times. This rearrangement joins TRBV21-1 to TRBJ2-7; the DNA was not compared with TRBD2, the D call given in the table. TRBV21-1 is described as a pseudogene. The CDR3 runs to 9 residues. In nucleotides, the CDR3 is TGTGCCAGCCGCTACGAGCAGTACTTC. As protein: CASRYEQYF.

To note about this clone: Other DNA sequences in this specimen translate into the identical CDR3. The chain joins TRBV18 to TRBJ2-7; 12 positions match TRBD1. The CDR3 is made up of 15 amino acids. Germline V gene sequence: CDR1 KGHSH, CDR2 LQKENI. J was trimmed by 4 bases and V by 3 bases; bases with no gene match: 4. The CDR3 sequence is CASSPPGQGAYEQYF. For the CDR3, the DNA is TGTGCCAGCTCACCCCCGGGACAGGGGGCTTACGAGCAGTACTTC.

The chain employs TRBV11-3 and TRBJ2-2; the D gene could be TRBD1 or TRBD2 (5 bases each). CDR1 and CDR2 from the germline V gene are SGHNT and YENEEA. The CDR3 is 15 residues long. V dropped 1 base and J dropped 5 bases, with 11 bases sitting between them. CDR3 coding DNA: TGTGCCAGCAGCTTAGGCAGGGAGAGGACCGGGGAGCTGTTTTTT. Its translation: CASSLGRERTGELFF.

The chain uses TRBV28 and TRBJ2-2, with D perhaps TRBD2 (5 bases). Germline assignment: CDR1 MDHEN and CDR2 SYDVKM. V gave up 6 bases and J gave up 8 bases, with 13 bases separating them. The CDR3 extends over 13 amino acids. The CDR3 is CASSRTSKGELFF. CDR3 bases: TGTGCCAGCAGCCGGACTTCAAAAGGGGAGCTGTTTTTT.